Below are 4 T cell receptor beta chains sequenced from a single sample in a study of blood T cell repertoires in COVID-19. Measured with immunoSEQ multiplex PCR; TCRdb has only the in-frame clones, and not every one. The sample contains around 250,000 clones, more than 75% of which appear only once. The sample was PBMCs or T cells enriched from blood (not recorded which). The receptor set was obtained from a man aged 18-30 years who had recovered from COVID-19.

In its sample, this clone was seen once. V and J are TRBV7-2 and TRBJ1-1; tentatively, D is TRBD1 (6 bases). This CDR3 spans 13 amino acids. V was clipped by 2 bases and J by 6 bases, with 10 bases between them. The germline CDR1 and CDR2 sequences are SGHTA and FQGNSA. The CDR3 loop is CASSLLGGAEAFF. CDR3 nucleotides: TGTGCCAGCAGCTTATTAGGGGGGGCTGAAGCTTTCTTT.

In this sample, this clone turned up once. V is TRBV30 and J is TRBJ1-1, with TRBD1 as a possible D gene (5 bases). This CDR3 has 13 amino acids. The V and J ends lost 0 bases and 11 bases respectively, with 16 bases between them. CDR1 GTSNPN and CDR2 SVGIG come from the germline V gene (reference sequence). The CDR3 spells CAWSVLGREGAFF. The CDR3 DNA reads as TGTGCCTGGAGTGTCCTTGGGCGGGAGGGGGCTTTCTTT.

V usage is TRBV5-1 and J usage is TRBJ1-2; 7 positions agree with TRBD1. Germline V gene lookup returns CDR1 SGHRS and CDR2 YFSETQ. The V gene end was trimmed by 1 base and the J gene end by 6 bases; junction bases not matched to a gene: 3. This CDR3 has 13 residues. CDR3 nucleotides: TGCGCCAGCAGCTTGTACGGGACAGATGGCTACACCTTC. It specifies CASSLYGTDGYTF. Filled out from reference TRBV5-1 and TRBJ1-2, the complete variable domain reads KAGVTQTPRYLIKTRGQQVTLSCSPISGHRSVSWYQQTPGQGLQFLFEYFSETQRNKGNFPGRFSGRQFSNSRSEMNVSTLELGDSALYLCASSLYGTDGYTFGSGTRLTVV.

V is TRBV12-5 and J is TRBJ1-2; 12 nucleotides line up with TRBD1. Per the germline V gene, CDR1 is LGHNT and CDR2 is FRNRAP. V trimming: 3 bases; J trimming: 8 bases; junction bases outside the gene matches: 7. The CDR3 covers 15 residues. The CDR3 DNA is TGTGCTAGTGGTTTAGCCGGGACAGGGGGCAGAGGCTACACCTTC. Translation: CASGLAGTGGRGYTF.